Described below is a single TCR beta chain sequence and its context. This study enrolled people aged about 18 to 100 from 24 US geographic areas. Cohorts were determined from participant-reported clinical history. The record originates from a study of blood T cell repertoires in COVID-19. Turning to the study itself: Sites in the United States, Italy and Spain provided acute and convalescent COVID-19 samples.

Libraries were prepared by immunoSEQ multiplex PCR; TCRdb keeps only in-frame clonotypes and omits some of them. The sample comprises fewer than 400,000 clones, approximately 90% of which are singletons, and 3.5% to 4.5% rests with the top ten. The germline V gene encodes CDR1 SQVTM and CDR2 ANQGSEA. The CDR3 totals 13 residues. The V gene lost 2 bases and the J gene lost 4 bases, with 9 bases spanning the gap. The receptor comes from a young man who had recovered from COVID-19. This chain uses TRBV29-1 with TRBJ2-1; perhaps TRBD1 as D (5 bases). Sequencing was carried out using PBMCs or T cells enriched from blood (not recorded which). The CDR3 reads CSVEPRAYNEQFF. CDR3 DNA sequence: TGCAGCGTTGAACCCAGGGCGTACAATGAGCAGTTCTTC.